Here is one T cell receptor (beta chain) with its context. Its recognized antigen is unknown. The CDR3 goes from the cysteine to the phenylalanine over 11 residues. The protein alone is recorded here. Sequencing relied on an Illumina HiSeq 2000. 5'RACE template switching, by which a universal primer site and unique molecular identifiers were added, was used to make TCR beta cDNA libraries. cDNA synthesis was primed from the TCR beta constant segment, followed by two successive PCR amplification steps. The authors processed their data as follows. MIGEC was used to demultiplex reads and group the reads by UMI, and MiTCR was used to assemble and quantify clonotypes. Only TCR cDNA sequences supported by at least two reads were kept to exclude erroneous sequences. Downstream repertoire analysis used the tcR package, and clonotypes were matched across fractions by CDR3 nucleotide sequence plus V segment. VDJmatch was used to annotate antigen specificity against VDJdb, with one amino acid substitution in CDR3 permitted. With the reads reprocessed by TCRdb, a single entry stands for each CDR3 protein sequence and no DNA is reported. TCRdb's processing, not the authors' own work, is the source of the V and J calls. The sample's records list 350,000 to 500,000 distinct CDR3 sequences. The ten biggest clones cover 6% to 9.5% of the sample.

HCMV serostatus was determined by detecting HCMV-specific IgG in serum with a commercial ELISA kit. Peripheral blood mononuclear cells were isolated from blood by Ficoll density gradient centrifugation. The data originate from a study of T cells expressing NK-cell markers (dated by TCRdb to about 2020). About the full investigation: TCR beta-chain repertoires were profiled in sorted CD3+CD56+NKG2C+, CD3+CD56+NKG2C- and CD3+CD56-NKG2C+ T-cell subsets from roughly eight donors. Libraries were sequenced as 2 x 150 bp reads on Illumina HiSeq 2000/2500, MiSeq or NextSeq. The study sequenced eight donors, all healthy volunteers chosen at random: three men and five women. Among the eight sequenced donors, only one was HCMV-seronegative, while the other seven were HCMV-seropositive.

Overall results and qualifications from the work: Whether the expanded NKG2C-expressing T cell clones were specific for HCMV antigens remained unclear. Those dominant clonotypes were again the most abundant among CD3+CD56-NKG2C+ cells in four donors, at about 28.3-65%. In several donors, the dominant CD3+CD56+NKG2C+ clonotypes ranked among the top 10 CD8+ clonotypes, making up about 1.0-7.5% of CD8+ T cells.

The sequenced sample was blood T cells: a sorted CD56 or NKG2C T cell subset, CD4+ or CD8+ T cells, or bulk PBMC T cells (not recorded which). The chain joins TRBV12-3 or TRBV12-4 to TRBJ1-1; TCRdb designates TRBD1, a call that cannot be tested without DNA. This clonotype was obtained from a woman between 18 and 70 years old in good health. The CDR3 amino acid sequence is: CASNGGAEAFF.